Following are 24 T cell receptor beta chains from one sample sequenced in a study of cytomegalovirus exposure and HLA in healthy donors. The PCR made use of 60 Vbeta and 13 Jbeta primers. TCRdb's table, derived via immunoSEQ multiplex PCR, lists solely in-frame clones and lacks some. The sample records 84,000 or so clones, under 85% being singletons. What was sequenced was PBMCs. Receptors were obtained from a man aged 25 to 40 in good health and CMV-seronegative.

V gene TRBV28 combines with J gene TRBJ1-2, with 11 bases that match TRBD1. Losses at the gene ends were 6 bases for V and 4 bases for J; bases not matched to a gene: 4. The germline V gene encodes CDR1 MDHEN and CDR2 SYDVKM. This CDR3 has 14 amino acids. The CDR3 spells CASRLGTGGYGYTF. The CDR3, as DNA: TGTGCCAGCAGGCTAGGGACAGGGGGCTATGGCTACACCTTC.

The chain employs TRBV27 and TRBJ2-7, with D tentatively TRBD2 (6 bases). Trimming stripped 0 bases from V and 6 bases from J, with 12 bases between. Germline-derived CDR1 and CDR2 are MNHEY and SMNVEV (reference sequence). The CDR3 is made up of 14 amino acids. CDR3 sequence: CASSLSSFGGEQYF. The DNA of the CDR3 is TGTGCCAGCAGTTTATCCAGCTTCGGGGGCGAGCAGTACTTC.

The chain joins TRBV6-1 to TRBJ1-6, with D possibly matching TRBD1 (5 bases). V was trimmed by 2 bases and J by 8 bases, leaving 16 bases between them. This CDR3 has 16 amino acids. The germline CDR1 and CDR2 sequences are MNHNS and SASEGT. The CDR3 region is CASSESGRGSYSPLHF. The CDR3 nucleotides are TGTGCCAGCAGTGAAAGTGGGCGGGGGAGCTATTCACCCCTCCACTTT.

This clone has just one count. The chain is built from TRBV6-1 and TRBJ1-5, with 9 bases lining up with TRBD1. The germline gives CDR1 MNHNS, CDR2 SASEGT. The length of the CDR3 is 15 residues. With V trimmed by 6 bases and J by 6 bases, 9 bases remained unmatched. CDR3 bases: TGTGCCAGCAGGTTTTCGGACAGGGGATTTCAGCCCCAGCATTTT. Residues: CASRFSDRGFQPQHF.

The genes are TRBV5-6 and TRBJ1-1; TRBD1 matches 7 bases. Losses at the gene ends were 3 bases for V and 4 bases for J; bases not matched to a gene: 6. The CDR3 runs to 14 residues. CDR1 SGHDT and CDR2 YYEEEE come from the germline V gene. The CDR3, as DNA: TGTGCCAGCAGCTCCTGGGCAGGGGGCACTGAAGCTTTCTTT. Protein: CASSSWAGGTEAFF.

As DNA, the CDR3 is TGTGCCAGCAGCTTGGACCTGAGCTCTGGAAACACCATATATTTT. Translating it yields CASSLDLSSGNTIYF. The chain has TRBV5-4 and TRBJ1-3; no firm D call. Trimming pared 0 bases from V and 0 bases from J, leaving 7 bases between. The CDR3 length is 15 residues. Germline V gene data show CDR1 as SGHNT and CDR2 as YYREEE (reference sequence).

The V and J genes are TRBV18 and TRBJ2-7; 8 bases are a match to TRBD1. This CDR3 is 15 amino acids long. Unmatched junction bases numbered 9, after V lost 2 bases and J lost 6 bases. Germline loops: CDR1 KGHSH, CDR2 LQKENI. The CDR3 here is CASSPLDRVESEQYF. CDR3 coding DNA: TGTGCCAGCTCACCATTGGACAGGGTGGAAAGCGAGCAGTACTTC.

This rearrangement joins TRBV27 to TRBJ1-1, with a possible D match to TRBD1 (6 bases). The CDR3 runs to 13 residues. V was pared by 7 bases and J by 4 bases, with 13 bases between. The germline V gene has CDR1 MNHEY and CDR2 SMNVEV (reference sequence). CDR3 residues: CASNTLQGTEAFF. CDR3 nucleotides: TGTGCCAGCAACACCCTACAGGGCACTGAAGCTTTCTTT.

This chain uses TRBV2 with TRBJ1-1, with D unclear. Germline-derived CDR1 and CDR2 are SNHLY and FYNNEI. The CDR3 spans 14 residues. V gave up 6 bases and J gave up 5 bases, with 16 bases separating them. The CDR3 protein is CASSVSEATTEAFF. As DNA, the CDR3 is TGTGCCAGCAGCGTCTCCGAGGCAACAACTGAAGCTTTCTTT.

The chain combines TRBV19 with TRBJ1-5; the match to TRBD1 covers 9 bases. This CDR3 region has 13 residues. Germline-derived CDR1 and CDR2 are LNHDA and SQIVND (reference sequence). Trimming cost V 4 bases and J 5 bases; bases outside gene matches: 0. As DNA, the CDR3 is TGTGCCAGTAGTAGGACAGGGGATCAGCCCCAGCATTTT. Its translation: CASSRTGDQPQHF.

This sequence joins TRBV5-4 and TRBJ1-4, with 9 positions matching TRBD1. The CDR3 extends over 15 amino acids. V trimming: 4 bases; J trimming: 7 bases; junction bases outside the gene matches: 8. The germline gives CDR1 SGHNT, CDR2 YYREEE (reference sequence). CDR3 bases: TGTGCCAGCAGCCCCCGGACAGGGGTTGGTGAAAAACTGTTTTTT. Its translation: CASSPRTGVGEKLFF.

This rearrangement joins TRBV9 to TRBJ2-6; TRBD1 aligns across 7 bases. The germline V gene has CDR1 SGDLS and CDR2 YYNGEE. The CDR3 loop spans 15 amino acids. V lost 8 bases and J lost 0; bases outside the gene matches: 5. Here the CDR3 reads CASTDRPSGANVLTF. The CDR3 nucleotides read TGTGCCAGTACGGACAGGCCCTCTGGGGCCAACGTCCTGACTTTC.

This clone was observed a handful of times. V is TRBV6-5 and J is TRBJ2-7; tentative D call: TRBD1 (6 bases). V was clipped by 0 bases and J by 7 bases, with 10 bases between them. The length of the CDR3 is 13 residues. Germline V CDR1 and CDR2: MNHEY, SVGAGI. The CDR3 loop reads CASSYSSGEEQYF. The DNA for the CDR3 is TGTGCCAGCAGTTACTCCTCAGGGGAAGAGCAGTACTTC.

This clone was observed a handful of times. The CDR3 bases are TGTGCCAGCAGGACACAGGGTCACACTGAAGCTTTCTTT. This codes for CASRTQGHTEAFF. The chain recombines TRBV28 with TRBJ1-1; the D gene is possibly TRBD1 (6 bases). This CDR3 has 13 amino acids. V shed 6 bases and J shed 3 bases, with 11 bases lying between them. Germline V gene data show CDR1 as MDHEN and CDR2 as SYDVKM. The full variable domain, rest sourced from reference TRBV28 and TRBJ1-1, is DVKVTQSSRYLVKRTGEKVFLECVQDMDHENMFWYRQDPGLGLRLIYFSYDVKMKEKGDIPEGYSVSREKKERFSLILESASTNQTSMYLCASRTQGHTEAFFGQGTRLTVV.

The CDR3 coding sequence is TGTGCCAGCAGTTTCGACAGGGCGGGACAGCCCCAGCATTTT. This translates into CASSFDRAGQPQHF. The rearrangement uses TRBV7-9 and TRBJ1-5, with 7 bases lining up with TRBD1. Losses at the gene ends were 6 bases for V and 7 bases for J; bases not matched to a gene: 9. The CDR3 contains 14 residues. Per the germline V gene, CDR1 is SEHNR and CDR2 is FQNEAQ (reference sequence). Looking up the rest from reference TRBV7-9 and TRBJ1-5 gives the full variable domain: DTGVSQNPRHKITKRGQNVTFRCDPISEHNRLYWYRQTLGQGPEFLTYFQNEAQLEKSRLLSDRFSAERPKGSFSTLEIQRTEQGDSAMYLCASSFDRAGQPQHFGDGTRLSIL.

The V call is TRBV27, the J call TRBJ1-5; the match to TRBD1 covers 7 bases. Germline-derived CDR1 and CDR2 are MNHEY and SMNVEV (reference sequence). CDR3 length: 13 amino acids. The V and J ends lost 6 bases and 7 bases, in that order; junction bases with no gene match: 6. CDR3 region: CASSPGQLQPQHF. In nucleotides, the CDR3 is TGTGCCAGCAGCCCGGGACAGTTACAGCCCCAGCATTTT.

The chain is built from TRBV4-1 and TRBJ2-2; perhaps TRBD2 as D (5 bases). CDR3 length: 13 amino acids. V shed 1 base and J shed 6 bases, with 6 bases lying between them. Germline-derived CDR1 and CDR2 are MGHRA and YSYEKL. In nucleotides, the CDR3 is TGCGCCAGCAGCCAAGCCGGGGCCGGGGAGCTGTTTTTT. It translates to CASSQAGAGELFF.

This chain links TRBV19 with TRBJ1-5; D ambiguous. The CDR3 extends over 17 amino acids. V was clipped by 5 bases and J by 0 bases, with 17 bases between them. The germline V gene encodes CDR1 LNHDA and CDR2 SQIVND (reference sequence). CDR3 amino acids: CASSSESRTDSNQPQHF. The CDR3 nucleotides read TGTGCCAGTAGTTCCGAGTCCCGGACTGATAGCAATCAGCCCCAGCATTTT. Complete variable domain (other parts from reference TRBV19 and TRBJ1-5): DGGITQSPKYLFRKEGQNVTLSCEQNLNHDAMYWYRQDPGQGLRLIYYSQIVNDFQKGDIAEGYSVSREKKESFPLTVTSAQKNPTAFYLCASSSESRTDSNQPQHFGDGTRLSIL.

The CDR3 nucleotides are TGTGCCAGCAGTTTACCCAATGGGGCCAAGGGATATGAAAAACTGTTTTTT. Protein sequence: CASSLPNGAKGYEKLFF. The chain employs TRBV28 and TRBJ1-4; D is perhaps TRBD1 (5 bases). This CDR3 has 17 amino acids. Germline V gene sequence: CDR1 MDHEN, CDR2 SYDVKM. Trimming shortened V by 2 bases and J by 6 bases, and 19 bases separated the two germline ends.

This clone was counted a single time. The chain is built from TRBV5-4 and TRBJ1-3, with D possibly TRBD1 on 5 matching bases. The CDR3 length is 15 residues. Trimming took off 10 bases at V and 4 bases at J, with 21 bases between the two ends. Germline CDR1 SGHNT, CDR2 YYREEE (reference sequence). CDR3 loop: CAGRGGADPGNTIYF. CDR3 nucleotides: TGTGCCGGCCGCGGTGGGGCCGATCCGGGAAACACCATATATTTT.

The V and J genes are TRBV5-4 and TRBJ1-1; D is unclear. Per the germline V gene, CDR1 is SGHNT and CDR2 is YYREEE (reference sequence). This CDR3 has 14 residues. V was trimmed by 0 bases and J by 5 bases, leaving 11 bases between them. The CDR3 DNA reads TGTGCCAGCAGCTTGGACGCGGGAAGGACTGAAGCTTTCTTT. Protein: CASSLDAGRTEAFF.

The rearrangement joins TRBV6-5 to TRBJ2-3, with a possible D match to TRBD2 (6 bases). The CDR3 consists of 16 residues. Germline lookup yields CDR1 MNHEY and CDR2 SVGAGI. V gave up 0 bases and J gave up 4 bases, with 14 bases separating them. The CDR3 spells CASSYSVGGGADTQYF. The CDR3 DNA sequence: TGTGCCAGCAGTTACTCGGTCGGGGGTGGGGCAGATACGCAGTATTTT.

The chain carries TRBV5-1 and TRBJ2-7, with D maybe TRBD1 (6 bases). Trimming left V 0 bases short and J 4 bases short, with 14 bases between. Germline CDR1 is SGHRS and CDR2 is YFSETQ. The CDR3 length is 15 residues. The CDR3, as DNA: TGCGCCAGCAGCTTGGCCGGACAGTATCTGTACGAGCAGTACTTC. This encodes CASSLAGQYLYEQYF.

This chain connects TRBV7-6 to TRBJ2-1; TRBD2 matches 12 bases. Germline-derived CDR1 and CDR2 are SGHVS and FNYEAQ. The CDR3 is 15 residues long. Trimming took 4 bases from V and 10 from J; bases not matched to a gene: 8. Here the CDR3 DNA reads TGTGCCAGCAGCTCGACGACTAGCGGGGGAGCGGAGCAGTTCTTC. Its translation: CASSSTTSGGAEQFF. The variable domain in full, completed from reference TRBV7-6 and TRBJ2-1, reads GAGVSQSPRYKVTKRGQDVALRCDPISGHVSLYWYRQALGQGPEFLTYFNYEAQQDKSGLPNDRFSAERPEGSISTLTIQRTEQRDSAMYRCASSSTTSGGAEQFFGPGTRLTVL.